This T cell receptor beta chain derives from a study of identical twins. V lost 4 bases to trimming and J lost 9 bases; unmatched junction nucleotides: 6. The germline V gene encodes CDR1 MGHRA and CDR2 YSYEKL. This CDR3 spans 15 amino acids. TCRdb re-analysed the 5' RACE reads in MiXCR, keeping a single row per CDR3 protein. The sample consists of under 400,000 distinct CDR3 sequences, around 9.7% of them appearing once. The sequenced material came from naive T cells sorted from blood. The genes are TRBV4-1 and TRBJ2-1; 13 positions agree with TRBD2. The source of this sequence is a woman aged 50 to 65 in good health. The CDR3 DNA reads as TGCGCCAGCAGCCCTGGGACTAGCGGGAAAGTTGAGCAGTTCTTC. As protein: CASSPGTSGKVEQFF.